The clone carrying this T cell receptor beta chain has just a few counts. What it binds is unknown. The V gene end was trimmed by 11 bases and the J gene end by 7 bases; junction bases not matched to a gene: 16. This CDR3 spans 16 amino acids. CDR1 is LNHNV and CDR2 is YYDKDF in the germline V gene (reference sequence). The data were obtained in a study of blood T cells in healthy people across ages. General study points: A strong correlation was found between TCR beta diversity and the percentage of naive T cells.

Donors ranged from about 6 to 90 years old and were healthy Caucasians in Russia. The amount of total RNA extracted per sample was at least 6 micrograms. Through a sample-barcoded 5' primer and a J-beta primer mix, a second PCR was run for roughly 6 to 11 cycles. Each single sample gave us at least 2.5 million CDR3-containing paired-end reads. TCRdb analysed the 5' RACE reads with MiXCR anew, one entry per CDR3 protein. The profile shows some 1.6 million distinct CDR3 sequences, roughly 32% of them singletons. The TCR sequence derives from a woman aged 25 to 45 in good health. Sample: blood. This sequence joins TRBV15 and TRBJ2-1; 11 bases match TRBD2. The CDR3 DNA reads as TGTGCCGCGGGAGGGACTAGCGGCAACCTGAGGAATGAGCAGTTCTTC. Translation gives CAAGGTSGNLRNEQFF.